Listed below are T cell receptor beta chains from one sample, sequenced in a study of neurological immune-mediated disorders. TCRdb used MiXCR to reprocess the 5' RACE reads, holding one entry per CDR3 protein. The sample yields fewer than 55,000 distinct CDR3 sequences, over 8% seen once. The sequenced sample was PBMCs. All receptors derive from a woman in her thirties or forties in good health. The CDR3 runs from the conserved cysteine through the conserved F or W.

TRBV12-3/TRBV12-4,CASSPRTGGLTDTQYF
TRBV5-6,CASSLHGYQETQYF
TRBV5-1,CASSSPGGSSPYEQYF
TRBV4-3,CASSQDPQGFGYTF
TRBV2,CASRASGSSFNEQFF
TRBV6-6,CASSPVRNTGELFF
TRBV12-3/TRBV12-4,CASSLTQGITGANVLTF
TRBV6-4,CASSDDYYGYTF
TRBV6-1,CASSAGGTPDTQYF
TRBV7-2,CASSYREYGNTIYF
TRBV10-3,CAITVGAGESGTDTQYF
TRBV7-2,CASSREIWSTDTQYF
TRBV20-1,CSALRGGGFTEAFF
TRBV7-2,CASSLAQGQGTGGYTF
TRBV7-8,CASSPISDRAEQYF
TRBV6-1,CASNDRALSTDTQYF
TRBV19,CASSSKTRGEQYF
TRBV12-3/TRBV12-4,CASSQGHLKNIQYF
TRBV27,CASKALGVELYGYTF
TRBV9,CGSRVHPLPSDEQLF
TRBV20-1,CSARAPPGRGRTYEQYF
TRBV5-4,CASSPAGSTDTQYF
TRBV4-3,CASSLTATGELFF
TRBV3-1,CASSQAGGVSRSYNEQFF
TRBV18,CASSPLRRQGWWETQYF
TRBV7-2,CASSYWDSNTEAFF
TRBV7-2,CASSLWGGGAEGTQYF
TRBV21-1,CARLRRFPNEQFF
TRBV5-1,CASRRGDDGYTF
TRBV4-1,CASSQVDLVGSNQPQHF
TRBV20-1,CSASPPAGAGGTTYEQYF
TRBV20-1,CSARELHQDYTF
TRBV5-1,CASSLTATYNEQFF
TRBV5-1,CASSLDDTDTQYF
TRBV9,CASSAGQGNYGYTF
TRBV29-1,CSVEESVAKNIQYF
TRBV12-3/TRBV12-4,CASRRQGALNIQYF
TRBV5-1,CASTTDRGRHTQYF